A few counts support the clone carrying this T cell receptor beta chain. J lost 5 bases, V lost 9 bases, and 6 bases had no gene match. The CDR3 has 12 amino acids. For TCRbeta, the library was prepared with unique molecular identifiers. TCRdb used MiXCR to reprocess the PCR reads, holding one entry per CDR3 protein. The data contain about 980,000 distinct CDR3 sequences, roughly 29% of them singletons. The sample comes from a study of T-cell reconstitution after alpha-beta-depleted transplantation in children. The sample consisted of PBMCs, mostly from graft donor cells, taken 360 days after TCRalphabeta/CD19-depleted stem cell transplant. This receptor was identified in a boy under two years old who had a stem cell transplant for SCID, so the T cells may come from the graft donor. This sequence joins TRBV12-3 or TRBV12-4 and TRBJ2-5, with 7 bases matching TRBD2. The CDR3 region is CARSPAGETQYF. The DNA of the CDR3 is TGTGCCAGGAGTCCAGCGGGGGAGACCCAGTACTTC.